The T cell receptor beta chain described here comes from a study of T-cell reconstitution after alpha-beta-depleted transplantation in children (dated by TCRdb to the mid-2010s). Notes on the research overall: T-cell immune reconstitution after TCRalphabeta/CD19-depleted allogeneic hematopoietic cell transplantation in children was quantitatively tracked in the study by means of TCR repertoire profiling.

What the treatment or condition label conveys for this sample: allogeneic hematopoietic cell transplantation with graft depleted of TCRalphabeta T cells and CD19 B cells. Transplant recipients were children who received TCRalphabeta/CD19-depleted allogeneic hematopoietic cell grafts. Overall study results and their limits: Hyperexpanded clone frequencies declined over subsequent months; after one year, T-cell counts and TCRbeta diversity were mostly attributed to newly produced T cells. About two months after transplant, the apparently early recovery of alphabetaT-cell counts reportedly depended on just several hundred clones that had expanded rapidly and came from non-depleted graft cells. In some patients, the high TCRbeta diversity seen at day 60 was put down to recipient T cells and intrathymic progenitors that had survived conditioning.

This clonotype was detected many times. The specificity of this receptor is unknown. Base quality data are lacking; no much larger clone is found one base away. The CDR3 starts with the cysteine, ends with the phenylalanine, and has 13 residues. Left in the record is the CDR3 DNA by itself, 39 bases read in frame from the first base. Trimming removed 3 bases from V and 7 bases from J, leaving 7 bases between the germline ends. The library was built by means of PCR. For sequencing, an Illumina HiSeq 2500 was employed. To normalize quantification of the TCRbeta repertoire, the TCR libraries were built with molecular barcoding that relied on unique molecular identifiers. The raw public reads went through TCRdb reprocessing: fastp at Q25, MiXCR clone calling, in-frame beta chains kept. Merged by CDR3 protein, the rows form single entries marked with the most common genes and DNA. Present in this sample are 200,000 to 250,000 distinct CDR3 sequences, roughly 10% of which were seen just once. Roughly 30% of the sample rests with the top ten.

The TCR originated in a child less than two years old with acute myeloid leukemia, due to receive a stem cell transplant. This receptor chain uses TRBV12-3 or TRBV12-4 and TRBJ1-6; TRBD1 is a weak D gene call, 6 bases matching. The material sequenced was PBMCs, taken before TCRalphabeta/CD19-depleted stem cell transplant. The bases are TGTGCCAGCAGTTTCGGACAGAATTCACCCCTCCACTTT. Its translation is CASSFGQNSPLHF.